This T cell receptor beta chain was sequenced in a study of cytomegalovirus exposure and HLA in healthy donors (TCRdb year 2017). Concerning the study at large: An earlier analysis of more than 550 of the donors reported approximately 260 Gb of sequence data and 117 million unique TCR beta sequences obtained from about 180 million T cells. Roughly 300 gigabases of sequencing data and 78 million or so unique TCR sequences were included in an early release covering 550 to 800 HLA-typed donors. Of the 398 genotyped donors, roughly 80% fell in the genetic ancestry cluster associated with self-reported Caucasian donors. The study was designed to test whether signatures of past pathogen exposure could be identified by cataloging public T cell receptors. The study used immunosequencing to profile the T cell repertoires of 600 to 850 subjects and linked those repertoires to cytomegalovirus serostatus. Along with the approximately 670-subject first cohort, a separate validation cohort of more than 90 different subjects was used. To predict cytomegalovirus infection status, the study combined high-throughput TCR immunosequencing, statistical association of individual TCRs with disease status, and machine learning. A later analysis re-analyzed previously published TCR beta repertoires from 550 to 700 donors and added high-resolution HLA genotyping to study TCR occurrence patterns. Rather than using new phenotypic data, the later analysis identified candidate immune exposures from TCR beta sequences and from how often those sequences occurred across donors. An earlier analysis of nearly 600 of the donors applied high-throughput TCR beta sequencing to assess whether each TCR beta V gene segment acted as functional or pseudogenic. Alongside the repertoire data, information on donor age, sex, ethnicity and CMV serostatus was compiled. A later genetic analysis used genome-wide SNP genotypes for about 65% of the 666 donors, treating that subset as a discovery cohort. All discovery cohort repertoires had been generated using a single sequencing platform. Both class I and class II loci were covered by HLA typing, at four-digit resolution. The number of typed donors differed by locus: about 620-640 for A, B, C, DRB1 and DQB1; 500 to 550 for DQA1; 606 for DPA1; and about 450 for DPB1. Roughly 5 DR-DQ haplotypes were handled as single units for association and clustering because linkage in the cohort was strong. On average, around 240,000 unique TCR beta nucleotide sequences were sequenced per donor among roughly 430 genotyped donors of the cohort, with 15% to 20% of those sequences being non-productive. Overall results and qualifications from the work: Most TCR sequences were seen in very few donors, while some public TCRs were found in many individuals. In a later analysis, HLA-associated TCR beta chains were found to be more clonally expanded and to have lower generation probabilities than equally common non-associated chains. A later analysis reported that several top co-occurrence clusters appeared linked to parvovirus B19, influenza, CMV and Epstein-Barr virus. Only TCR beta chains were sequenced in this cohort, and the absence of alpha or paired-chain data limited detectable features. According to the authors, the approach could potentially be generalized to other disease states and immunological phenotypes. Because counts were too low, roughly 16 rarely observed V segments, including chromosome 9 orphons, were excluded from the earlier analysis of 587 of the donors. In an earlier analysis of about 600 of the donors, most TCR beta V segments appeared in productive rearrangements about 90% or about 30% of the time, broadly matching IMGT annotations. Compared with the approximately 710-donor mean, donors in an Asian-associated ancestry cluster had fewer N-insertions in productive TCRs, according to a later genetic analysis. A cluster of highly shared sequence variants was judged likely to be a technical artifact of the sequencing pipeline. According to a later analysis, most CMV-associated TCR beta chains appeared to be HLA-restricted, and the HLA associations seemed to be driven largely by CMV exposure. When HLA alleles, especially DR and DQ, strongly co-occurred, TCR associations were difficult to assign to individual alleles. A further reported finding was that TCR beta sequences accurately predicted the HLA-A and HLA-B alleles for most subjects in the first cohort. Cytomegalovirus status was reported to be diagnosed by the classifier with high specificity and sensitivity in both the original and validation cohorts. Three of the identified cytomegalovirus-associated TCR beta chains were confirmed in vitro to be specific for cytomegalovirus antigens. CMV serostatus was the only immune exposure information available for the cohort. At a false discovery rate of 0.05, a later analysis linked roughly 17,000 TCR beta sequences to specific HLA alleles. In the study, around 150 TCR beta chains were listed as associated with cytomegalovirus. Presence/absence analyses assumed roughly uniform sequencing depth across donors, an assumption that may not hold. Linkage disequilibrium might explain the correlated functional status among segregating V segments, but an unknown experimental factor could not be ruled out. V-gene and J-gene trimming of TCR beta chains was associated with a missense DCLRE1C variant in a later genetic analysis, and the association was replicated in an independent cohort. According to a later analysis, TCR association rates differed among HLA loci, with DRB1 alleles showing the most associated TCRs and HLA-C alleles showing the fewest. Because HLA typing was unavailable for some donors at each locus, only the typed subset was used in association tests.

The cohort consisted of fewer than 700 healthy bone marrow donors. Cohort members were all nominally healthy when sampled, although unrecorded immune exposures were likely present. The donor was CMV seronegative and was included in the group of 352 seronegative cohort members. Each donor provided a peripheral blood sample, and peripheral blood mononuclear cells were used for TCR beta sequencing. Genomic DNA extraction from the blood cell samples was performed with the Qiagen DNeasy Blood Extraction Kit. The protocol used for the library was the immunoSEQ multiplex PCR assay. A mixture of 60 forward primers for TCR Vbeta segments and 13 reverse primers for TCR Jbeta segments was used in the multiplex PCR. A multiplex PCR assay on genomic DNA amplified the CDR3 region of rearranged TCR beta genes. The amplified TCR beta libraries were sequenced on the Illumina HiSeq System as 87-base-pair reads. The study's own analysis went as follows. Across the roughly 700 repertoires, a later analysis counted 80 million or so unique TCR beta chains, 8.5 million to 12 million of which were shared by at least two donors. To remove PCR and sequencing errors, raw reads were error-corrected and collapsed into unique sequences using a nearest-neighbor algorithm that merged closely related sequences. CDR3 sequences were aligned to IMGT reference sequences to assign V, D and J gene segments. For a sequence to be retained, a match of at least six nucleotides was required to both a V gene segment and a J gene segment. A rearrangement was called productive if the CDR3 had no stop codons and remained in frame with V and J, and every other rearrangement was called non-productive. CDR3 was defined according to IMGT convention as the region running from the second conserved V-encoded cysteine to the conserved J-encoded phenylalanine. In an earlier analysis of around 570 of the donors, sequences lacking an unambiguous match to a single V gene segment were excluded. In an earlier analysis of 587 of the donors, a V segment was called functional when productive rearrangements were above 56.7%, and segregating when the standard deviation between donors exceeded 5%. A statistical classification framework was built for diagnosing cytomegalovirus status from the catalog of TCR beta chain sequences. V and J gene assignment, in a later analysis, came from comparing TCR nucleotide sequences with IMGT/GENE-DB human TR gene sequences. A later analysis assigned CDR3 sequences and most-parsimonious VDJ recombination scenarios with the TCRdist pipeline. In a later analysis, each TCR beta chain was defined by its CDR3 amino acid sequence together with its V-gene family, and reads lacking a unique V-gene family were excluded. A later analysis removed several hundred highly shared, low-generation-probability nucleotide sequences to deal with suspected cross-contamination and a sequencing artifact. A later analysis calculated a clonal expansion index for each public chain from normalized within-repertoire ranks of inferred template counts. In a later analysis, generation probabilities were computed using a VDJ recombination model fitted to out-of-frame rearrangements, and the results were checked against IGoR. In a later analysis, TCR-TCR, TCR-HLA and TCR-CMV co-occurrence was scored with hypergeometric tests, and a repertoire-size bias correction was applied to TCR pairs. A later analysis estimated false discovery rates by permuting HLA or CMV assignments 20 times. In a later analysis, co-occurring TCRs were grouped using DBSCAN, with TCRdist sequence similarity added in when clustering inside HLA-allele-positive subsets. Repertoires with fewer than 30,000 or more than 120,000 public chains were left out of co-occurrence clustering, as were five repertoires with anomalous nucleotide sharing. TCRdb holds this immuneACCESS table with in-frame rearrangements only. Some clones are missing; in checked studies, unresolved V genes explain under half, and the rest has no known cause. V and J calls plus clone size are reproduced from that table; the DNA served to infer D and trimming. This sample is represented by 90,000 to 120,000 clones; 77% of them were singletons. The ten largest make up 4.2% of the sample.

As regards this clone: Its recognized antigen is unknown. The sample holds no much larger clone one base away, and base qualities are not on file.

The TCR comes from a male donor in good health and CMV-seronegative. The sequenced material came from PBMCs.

The CDR3 in this case is CASRLETSGGPYEQYF. The base sequence is TGTGCCAGCAGACTAGAGACTAGCGGGGGTCCCTACGAGCAGTACTTC. This receptor chain uses TRBV7-9 and TRBJ2-5; 12 nucleotides in the junction match TRBD2. The J call is doubtful: the DNA matches TRBJ2-7 better. From the cysteine up to the phenylalanine, the CDR3 has a length of 16 residues. The only DNA kept is the CDR3, 48 bases in frame from the first base. The germline V gene (reference sequence) provides CDR1 SEHNR and CDR2 FQNEAQ.